Below are 14 T cell receptor beta chains sequenced from a single sample in a study of cytomegalovirus exposure and HLA in healthy donors. The PCR used 60 Vbeta and 13 Jbeta primers. Clones were read by immunoSEQ multiplex PCR, and TCRdb kept only the in-frame ones, dropping some. The table lists about 140,000 clones, around 80% of them singletons, with under 3% in the top ten. Sample: PBMCs. Source of these receptors: a woman under 40 in good health and CMV-seronegative.

This sequence joins TRBV27 and TRBJ1-2; 8 nucleotides match TRBD1. The CDR3 is 15 amino acids. After removal of 6 bases from V and 2 bases from J, the junction contained 8 bases not matched to a gene. Germline V gives CDR1 MNHEY, CDR2 SMNVEV (reference sequence). CDR3 region: CASRTSGTGNYGYTF. The CDR3 DNA reads TGTGCCAGCAGGACCTCGGGGACAGGCAACTATGGCTACACCTTC.

V is TRBV6-5 and J is TRBJ2-1; a possible D gene is TRBD1 (6 bases). The CDR3 sequence is 15 residues long. CDR1 MNHEY and CDR2 SVGAGI come from the germline V gene. V lost 2 bases, J lost 9 bases, and 17 bases lay in between. As DNA, the CDR3 is TGTGCCAGCAGTTACGATGGGGGCTCAGAGGGTGAGCAGTTCTTC. Protein sequence: CASSYDGGSEGEQFF.

The V gene is TRBV5-1, the J gene TRBJ2-6; tentative D call: TRBD1 (5 bases). Germline V gene lookup returns CDR1 SGHRS and CDR2 YFSETQ. The CDR3 contains 16 residues. V was clipped by 1 base and J by 2 bases, with 10 bases between them. The CDR3 DNA reads TGCGCCAGCAGCTTGCCAGGGAATGCTGGGGCCAACGTCCTGACTTTC. Protein: CASSLPGNAGANVLTF.

This clone came up once. Germline is not matched at one junction end, which may reflect a read error. The chain combines TRBV28 with TRBJ2-3; 11 bases fit TRBD2. Germline values: CDR1 MDHEN, CDR2 SYDVKM. This CDR3 is 13 amino acids long. CDR3 region: CASLAGGTGTQYF. DNA of the CDR3: TGTGCCAGTCTAGCGGGAGGAACAGGTACGCAGTATTTT.

Comment on this clone: A junction boundary mismatches the germline segment, possibly from a read error. The chain combines TRBV19 with TRBJ1-1; 7 bases are shared with TRBD1. The CDR3 consists of 14 residues. CDR1 LNHDA and CDR2 SQIVND come from the germline V gene (reference sequence). The CDR3 nucleotides are TGTGCCAGTAGTCTAACGACAGGGCTATCGCGGATTTTATGG. It codes for CASSLTTGLSRILW.

The V call is TRBV18, the J call TRBJ2-1; no clear D gene. The CDR3 consists of 17 residues. Germline V gene lookup returns CDR1 KGHSH and CDR2 LQKENI. Trimming removed 1 base at V and 0 bases at J, with 13 bases between. CDR3 region: CASSPQSGQSSYNEQFF. CDR3 bases: TGTGCCAGCTCACCACAGTCAGGCCAGAGCTCCTACAATGAGCAGTTCTTC.

This clone was seen only once. V is TRBV28 and J is TRBJ1-6, with 7 positions matching TRBD1. The CDR3 contains 21 residues. CDR1 is MDHEN and CDR2 is SYDVKM in the germline V gene. Unmatched junction bases numbered 18, after V lost 4 bases and J lost 0 bases. CDR3 coding DNA: TGTGCCAGCAGTTCCTTCTCCGTGAGACAGGGAGCGAGCTCCTATAATTCACCCCTCCACTTT. Protein: CASSSFSVRQGASSYNSPLHF.

The chain uses TRBV19 and TRBJ1-4; D gene ambiguous. Germline loops: CDR1 LNHDA, CDR2 SQIVND (reference sequence). The CDR3 sequence is 14 residues long. Trimming left V 5 bases short and J 0 bases short, with 7 bases between. The CDR3 nucleotides are TGTGCCAGTAGTTACAGAGCAACTAATGAAAAACTGTTTTTT. This translates into CASSYRATNEKLFF.

The chain carries TRBV27 and TRBJ2-1; 7 positions match TRBD2. Germline V gives CDR1 MNHEY, CDR2 SMNVEV (reference sequence). J lost 4 bases, V lost 5 bases, and 8 bases had no gene match. CDR3 length: 15 amino acids. The CDR3 loop is CASSASGEPYNEQFF. For the CDR3, the DNA is TGTGCCAGCAGTGCCAGCGGGGAGCCTTACAATGAGCAGTTCTTC.

This clone was picked up one time. This chain links TRBV19 with TRBJ2-7; TRBD1 matches at 7 bases. Looked up from germline, CDR1 is LNHDA and CDR2 is SQIVND (reference sequence). Trimming took 5 bases from V and 2 from J; bases not matched to a gene: 9. The CDR3 is 15 residues long. The CDR3 DNA sequence: TGTGCCAGTAGTGCATGGACAGGTCATGCCTACGAGCAGTACTTC. This encodes CASSAWTGHAYEQYF.

The chain joins TRBV6-4 to TRBJ2-3; a weak D match, TRBD2 (6 bases). V lost 5 bases, J lost 1 base, and 13 bases lay in between. This CDR3 is built from 15 residues. The germline V gene encodes CDR1 MRHNA and CDR2 SNTAGT. The CDR3 coding sequence is TGTGCCAGCAGTCTGGGACTCCTGGGCACAGATACGCAGTATTTT. Residues: CASSLGLLGTDTQYF.

A single count supports this clone. The rearrangement uses TRBV9 and TRBJ2-3; 13 bases align to TRBD2. The V gene end was trimmed by 7 bases and the J gene end by 8 bases; junction bases not matched to a gene: 7. Germline CDR1 is SGDLS and CDR2 is YYNGEE. The CDR3 spans 14 residues. The DNA of the CDR3 is TGTGCCAGCTCACTAGCGGGAGGGCATTTTACGCAGTATTTT. Translation: CASSLAGGHFTQYF.

This clone was seen only once. This chain connects TRBV6-4 to TRBJ2-1, with 11 bases that match TRBD2. The germline V gene has CDR1 MRHNA and CDR2 SNTAGT. Trimming removed 5 bases from V and 6 bases from J; junction bases left unmatched: 6. CDR3 length: 15 amino acids. The CDR3 DNA follows: TGTGCCAGCAGTCTAGGACTAGCGGGTGGCAATGAGCAGTTCTTC. Amino acid sequence: CASSLGLAGGNEQFF.

The gene calls are TRBV7-9 and TRBJ2-1; 7 bases are a match to TRBD2. V shed 1 base, J shed 15 bases, and the junction held 15 bases outside the gene matches. The CDR3 extends over 15 amino acids. CDR1 and CDR2 (germline): SEHNR, FQNEAQ (reference sequence). The CDR3 sequence is CASSLEASGLWVPFF. DNA for the CDR3: TGTGCCAGCAGCTTAGAGGCTAGCGGTCTATGGGTTCCGTTCTTC.